This T cell receptor (beta chain) was documented in a study of identical twins listed by TCRdb under 2016. About the investigation overall: To test whether fetal clonotypes persist, the study used deep sequencing on TCR alpha and beta repertoires from monozygotic twins, unrelated adults of various ages, and cord blood. To rule out contamination, replicate twin experiments were performed at different times with different library preparation protocols. General findings and caveats noted by the study authors: In monozygotic twins, out-of-frame TCR alpha sharing was systematically underestimated by recombination models, although the models agreed with sharing between unrelated individuals. Zero-insertion analyses could be partly confounded by invariant T cells such as MAIT and iNKT, though diverse VJ usage argued against such confounding for most clonotypes. Compared with coincidental sharing between unrelated individuals, out-of-frame TCR alpha sequences shared between twins had an excess of sequences with low generation probability. Because the same donors could not be followed over many years, the conclusions depended on cross-sectional statistical analysis. The excess sharing between twins in beta out-of-frame sequences was weaker because fewer shared sequences reduced the signal-to-noise ratio. Fewer insertions were carried by abundant cord blood beta clonotypes, a similar but weaker trend appeared in young adult naive repertoires, and no such trend appeared in memory repertoires.

Regarding this clonotype: Which antigen it targets is not known. No much larger clone exists at a distance of one base, and base qualities are not known.

All donors were healthy Caucasians. Three pairs of female monozygotic twins, all aged roughly 18 to 29 years, were included in the twin cohort. RNA for TCR libraries was isolated from peripheral blood mononuclear cells. Libraries came from 5' RACE. Instrument on record: Illumina HiSeq 2000. Template switching introduced a universal primer binding site; the final cDNA contained a unique molecular identifier, enabling accurate counting of TCR cDNA molecules. First-strand cDNA for TCR alpha and beta chains was synthesized from specific primers in the conserved constant-segment region. To control for contamination, each cDNA library was double barcoded with a SMART-Mk sample barcode plus Illumina barcodes. TruSeq adapter sequences, together with Illumina sample barcodes, were added in two successive PCR steps. The TCR alpha and beta cDNA libraries were sequenced on the Illumina HiSeq platform using custom primers. The study's own analysis went as follows. MiGEC was used to process raw reads and extract unique molecular identifiers, and MiXCR was used to find CDR3 positions. For each individual, recombination models were inferred using an EM algorithm with the repgenHMM and IGoR tools. The tcR package in R was used for shared clonotype analysis, with sharing normalized by the product of cloneset sizes. Out-of-frame nonproductive sequences were analyzed to study raw recombination free of thymic and clonal selection effects. TCRdb handled the public reads itself, with Q25 trimming in fastp and clone calling in MiXCR, and kept productive beta chains. Entries that share a CDR3 protein sequence are merged under the most common genes and DNA. The authors' filters were not applied to this entry. For this sample the table gives roughly 770,000 distinct CDR3 sequences, of which approximately 18% were detected only once. The biggest ten clones account for about 12% of the sample.

V is cut by 6 bases and J by 1 base, and the space between the germline ends is 12 bases. Reading from cysteine to phenylalanine, the CDR3 counts 14 amino acids. Only the CDR3 portion is preserved as DNA: 42 bases, with reading frame beginning at the first base. The same specimen was also included in a second study, on T cells expressing NK-cell markers. The second study's authors report: In sorted CD3+CD56+NKG2C+, CD3+CD56+NKG2C- and CD3+CD56-NKG2C+ T-cell subsets from eight or nine donors, TCR beta-chain repertoires were profiled. Among the eight sequenced donors, seven were HCMV-seropositive and one was HCMV-seronegative. To restrict sorting to alphabetaTCR-expressing T cells, an anti-gammadeltaTCR antibody was added in several experiments. In six donors, the dominant CD3+CD56+NKG2C+ clonotypes were among the top 10 CD8+ clonotypes and accounted for about 1.0-7.0% of CD8+ T cells. Those dominant clonotypes were again the most abundant among CD3+CD56-NKG2C+ cells in a handful of donors, at roughly 25-65%. It remained unclear whether the expanded NKG2C-expressing T cell clones were specific for HCMV antigens. All eight donors whose samples were sequenced were randomly selected healthy volunteers, three of them men and five women. To determine HCMV serostatus, a commercial ELISA kit was used to detect HCMV-specific IgG in serum. For a handful of donors, bulk peripheral blood T-cell repertoires were also sequenced from unsorted PBMC. MIGEC was used to demultiplex reads and group the reads by UMI, and MiTCR was used to assemble and quantify clonotypes. To exclude erroneous sequences, only TCR cDNA sequences supported by at least two reads were retained. The tcR package was used for downstream repertoire analysis, and clonotypes were matched between fractions using CDR3 nucleotide sequence together with V segment. VDJmatch was used to annotate antigen specificity against VDJdb, with one amino acid substitution allowed in CDR3.

The chain employs TRBV12-3 or TRBV12-4 and TRBJ2-5; the D segment could be TRBD1, given 6 matching bases. This sequence was found in a woman between 18 and 29 years old in good health. The sample comprised PBMCs. The nucleotide sequence reads TGTGCCAGCAGGCCTCCAGGGGCCCAAGAGACCCAGTACTTC. Its translation is CASRPPGAQETQYF.